The 26 T cell receptor beta chains in this list originate from one sample, sequenced in a study of blood T cell repertoires in COVID-19. The table came from immunoSEQ multiplex PCR; TCRdb's copy has only in-frame clones and leaves some out. The sample has tens of thousands of clones, more than 85% seen once; the top ten hold 4.8%. Material: peripheral blood. These receptors all come from an older woman with active COVID-19.

This clone occurred a few times. The rearrangement joins TRBV23-1 to TRBJ2-1, with D unclear. TRBV23-1 is an ORF, with its function uncertain. The V and J ends lost 7 bases and 3 bases respectively, with 31 bases between them. This CDR3 is built from 20 residues. The chain's CDR3 is CASMSPLRLISRVLYNEQFF. The CDR3 DNA reads TGCGCCAGCATGTCGCCCCTTAGACTTATAAGCAGAGTTCTCTACAATGAGCAGTTCTTC.

The chain links TRBV18 to TRBJ1-1; D possibly corresponds to TRBD1 (6 bases). The CDR3 sequence is 15 residues long. Germline V gene data show CDR1 as KGHSH and CDR2 as LQKENI. V was trimmed by 3 bases and J by 6 bases, leaving 17 bases between them. CDR3 sequence: CASSPRGRVEAEAFF. The CDR3 DNA is TGTGCCAGCTCACCCAGGGGCAGAGTAGAGGCTGAAGCTTTCTTT.

V is TRBV7-2 and J is TRBJ2-1; D possibly corresponds to TRBD2 (5 bases). The CDR3 totals 15 residues. The V gene's germline CDR1 is SGHTA and CDR2 FQGNSA. V was pared by 3 bases and J by 2 bases, with 11 bases between. The CDR3 bases are TGTGCCAGCAGCTTGGCCGGGAACACCTACAATGAGCAGTTCTTC. The encoded protein is CASSLAGNTYNEQFF.

The gene calls are TRBV6-5 and TRBJ1-1, with 7 positions matching TRBD1. Per the germline V gene, CDR1 is MNHEY and CDR2 is SVGAGI. There are 15 residues in the CDR3. Trimming cost V 6 bases and J 1 base; bases outside gene matches: 8. The CDR3 sequence is CASSPTGNPNTEAFF. The CDR3 DNA sequence: TGTGCCAGCAGCCCGACAGGGAACCCGAACACTGAAGCTTTCTTT.

The J gene is TRBJ2-1, the V gene TRBV5-4, with D tentatively TRBD2 (6 bases). The germline V gene encodes CDR1 SGHNT and CDR2 YYREEE (reference sequence). This CDR3 contains 15 residues. V lost 2 bases and J lost 7, with 16 bases in between. The CDR3 region has the DNA TGTGCCAGCAGCTTCGCGGGGCTAGCGACTAATGAGCAGTTCTTC. Its translation: CASSFAGLATNEQFF.

V gene TRBV5-1 combines with J gene TRBJ2-3; weak D call: TRBD1 (5 bases). With 1 base removed from V and 5 bases from J, the gap between germline ends came to 11 bases. CDR3 size: 14 residues. The V gene's germline CDR1 is SGHRS and CDR2 YFSETQ. CDR3 DNA: TGCGCCAGCAGCTTGCAGGGCTTGGGAGATACGCAGTATTTT. It encodes CASSLQGLGDTQYF.

This chain connects TRBV18 to TRBJ2-5; 9 bases are a match to TRBD1. J was trimmed by 2 bases and V by 3 bases; bases with no gene match: 7. This CDR3 contains 16 residues. Germline assignment: CDR1 KGHSH and CDR2 LQKENI. The CDR3 loop is CASSPLSGQGQETQYF. The CDR3 nucleotides read TGTGCCAGCTCACCCCTTTCGGGACAGGGTCAAGAGACCCAGTACTTC.

The table lists this clone with a count of one. The genes are TRBV4-1 and TRBJ2-1, with 12 positions matching TRBD2. After removal of 0 bases from V and 3 bases from J, the junction contained 6 bases not matched to a gene. This CDR3 is built from 18 residues. Germline CDR1 reads MGHRA; CDR2 reads YSYEKL. CDR3 DNA sequence: TGCGCCAGCAGCCAAGATTGGGAGACTAGCGGGAGCTACAATGAGCAGTTCTTC. Encoded protein: CASSQDWETSGSYNEQFF.

V gene TRBV10-3 combines with J gene TRBJ1-3, with 9 nucleotides matching TRBD1. CDR3 length: 16 amino acids. Germline V gene sequence: CDR1 ENHRY, CDR2 SYGVKD. Unmatched junction bases numbered 3, after V lost 3 bases and J lost 0 bases. The CDR3 is CAISDPGQGSGNTIYF. The CDR3 region has the DNA TGTGCCATCAGTGATCCGGGACAGGGCTCTGGAAACACCATATATTTT.

The chain uses TRBV12-3 or TRBV12-4 and TRBJ2-1; D perhaps matches TRBD1 (6 bases). V was trimmed by 8 bases and J by 6 bases, leaving 11 bases between them. The CDR3 is made up of 12 amino acids. The CDR3 is CASVEGGNEQFF. The CDR3 region has the DNA TGTGCCAGCGTCGAAGGGGGCAATGAGCAGTTCTTC.

This chain links TRBV30 with TRBJ1-2; 8 bases are a match to TRBD1. V was clipped by 4 bases and J by 10 bases; unmatched bases: 11. The CDR3 extends over 13 amino acids. From germline, CDR1 is GTSNPN and CDR2 SVGIG (reference sequence). CDR3 residues: CAWNTGGTFSYTF. In DNA, the CDR3 is TGTGCCTGGAATACAGGGGGGACCTTCTCCTACACCTTC.

This rearrangement joins TRBV15 to TRBJ2-5; TRBD1 matches at 7 bases. V lost 5 bases and J lost 2; bases outside the gene matches: 5. Germline loops: CDR1 LNHNV, CDR2 YYDKDF (reference sequence). The CDR3 has 14 amino acids. CDR3 region: CATSQGQDQETQYF. The CDR3 DNA sequence: TGTGCCACCAGCCAAGGACAGGATCAAGAGACCCAGTACTTC.

The chain is built from TRBV15 and TRBJ2-4; 12 nucleotides line up with TRBD2. CDR3 length: 19 residues. Germline CDR1 LNHNV, CDR2 YYDKDF (reference sequence). Germline trimming cut 0 bases from V and 2 bases from J; bases unmatched to any gene: 8. Here the CDR3 DNA reads TGTGCCACCAGCAGAGATCCTAGCGGGAGGGGAGGGACCAAAAACATTCAGTACTTC. Protein product: CATSRDPSGRGGTKNIQYF.

This clone was counted ten times or more. The rearrangement links TRBV2 to TRBJ2-1; 10 bases match TRBD2. The CDR3 is 15 amino acids. Germline-derived CDR1 and CDR2 are SNHLY and FYNNEI. V shed 3 bases, J shed 8 bases, and the junction held 7 bases outside the gene matches. The DNA for the CDR3 is TGTGCCAGCAGTGACCCAGCGGGAGGGTCCTATGAGCAGTTCTTC. Protein sequence: CASSDPAGGSYEQFF.

This chain connects TRBV7-6 to TRBJ2-7, with D perhaps TRBD1 (7 bases). Trimming pared 5 bases from V and 6 bases from J, leaving 11 bases between. Germline V CDR1 and CDR2: SGHVS, FNYEAQ. The CDR3 is made up of 12 amino acids. CDR3 loop: CASSTQGGEQYF. The DNA of the CDR3 is TGTGCCAGCAGCACCCAGGGGGGCGAGCAGTACTTC.

This rearrangement joins TRBV21-1 to TRBJ2-1; the table calls TRBD2, which could not be checked here. TRBV21-1 is a pseudogene segment. The CDR3 loop spans 15 amino acids. The CDR3 here is CAINPPGLAGDEQFF. In nucleotides, the CDR3 is TGTGCCATCAACCCTCCGGGACTAGCGGGAGATGAGCAGTTCTTC.

V usage is TRBV5-5 and J usage is TRBJ2-3; D remains ambiguous. The CDR3 length is 16 residues. Per germline, CDR1 SGHKS and CDR2 YYEKEE (reference sequence). The ends were cut back, 0 bases at V and 1 base at J, with 12 bases in the middle. The CDR3 region is CASSLGFSAGTDTQYF. DNA for the CDR3: TGTGCCAGCAGCTTGGGTTTCAGCGCCGGCACAGATACGCAGTATTTT.

The J gene is TRBJ2-2, the V gene TRBV28; a weak D match, TRBD1 (5 bases). Trimming shortened V by 2 bases and J by 3 bases, and 7 bases separated the two germline ends. In germline, CDR1 is MDHEN, CDR2 SYDVKM. The CDR3 is 14 amino acids. The CDR3 sequence: CASSLQGYTGELFF. CDR3 nucleotides: TGTGCCAGCAGTTTACAGGGCTACACCGGGGAGCTGTTTTTT. The full variable domain, in which reference TRBV28 and TRBJ2-2 provide the parts outside the CDR3, is DVKVTQSSRYLVKRTGEKVFLECVQDMDHENMFWYRQDPGLGLRLIYFSYDVKMKEKGDIPEGYSVSREKKERFSLILESASTNQTSMYLCASSLQGYTGELFFGEGSRLTVL.

The chain is built from TRBV15 and TRBJ2-3, with D unresolved. Germline CDR1 is LNHNV and CDR2 is YYDKDF (reference sequence). Trimming removed 0 bases at V and 6 bases at J, with 7 bases between. The CDR3 extends over 13 amino acids. The CDR3 spells CATSRDIRDTQYF. DNA for the CDR3: TGTGCCACCAGCAGAGATATTCGTGATACGCAGTATTTT.

The chain links TRBV27 to TRBJ1-1; 9 positions agree with TRBD1. The junction had 9 bases not matched to a gene; V was cut back by 6 bases and J by 4 bases. The CDR3 is 15 residues long. Germline CDR1 is MNHEY and CDR2 is SMNVEV (reference sequence). The CDR3 region is CASRNTGQGSTEAFF. CDR3 bases: TGTGCCAGCAGGAACACGGGACAGGGTTCCACTGAAGCTTTCTTT.

Comments on this clone: The sample has other DNA sequences that encode this CDR3 too. The V call is TRBV19, the J call TRBJ2-7; a weak D match, TRBD1 (6 bases). The CDR3 runs 13 residues. The V and J ends lost 3 bases and 1 base respectively, with 7 bases between them. CDR1 is LNHDA and CDR2 is SQIVND in the germline V gene (reference sequence). Written as DNA, the CDR3 is TGTGCCAGTAGTATCCAGGGGTCCTACGAGCAGTACTTC. This encodes CASSIQGSYEQYF.

The rearrangement uses TRBV24-1 and TRBJ2-2; tentatively, D is TRBD2 (5 bases). Trimming left V 7 bases short and J 0 bases short, with 11 bases between. Germline lookup yields CDR1 KGHDR and CDR2 SFDVKD. The CDR3 spans 15 residues. The CDR3 reads CATSAGLANTGELFF. In DNA form, the CDR3 reads TGTGCCACCAGCGCCGGACTGGCGAACACCGGGGAGCTGTTTTTT.

This chain links TRBV28 with TRBJ2-7, with 9 bases aligning to TRBD1. The CDR3 contains 14 residues. V shed 7 bases and J 7 bases; nucleotides not matched to a gene: 11. CDR1 MDHEN and CDR2 SYDVKM come from the germline V gene. The CDR3 sequence: CASKPGQGGREQYF. CDR3 nucleotides: TGTGCCAGCAAACCGGGACAGGGTGGTAGAGAGCAGTACTTC.

This clone is a singleton in its sample. The genes are TRBV6-1 and TRBJ2-1; D is possibly TRBD2 (6 bases). This CDR3 contains 14 residues. Trimming pared 3 bases from V and 8 bases from J, leaving 14 bases between. The V gene's germline CDR1 is MNHNS and CDR2 SASEGT. The CDR3 nucleotides are TGTGCCAGCAGTGATCTGTGGACTACCCATGAGCAGTTCTTC. As protein: CASSDLWTTHEQFF.

This chain joins TRBV6-5 and TRBJ1-4; 7 bases map to TRBD1. This CDR3 spans 13 amino acids. Trimming removed 3 bases from V and 6 bases from J; junction bases left unmatched: 1. Germline CDR1 and CDR2: MNHEY and SVGAGI. The CDR3 coding sequence is TGTGCCAGCAGTTATAGGGGGCATGAAAAACTGTTTTTT. Translation gives CASSYRGHEKLFF.

The chain employs TRBV7-6 and TRBJ2-2, with 10 bases fitting TRBD1. The germline gives CDR1 SGHVS, CDR2 FNYEAQ. There are 17 residues in the CDR3. After removal of 4 bases from V and 3 bases from J, the junction contained 8 bases not matched to a gene. The CDR3 reads CASSSETGGWDTGELFF. The CDR3 coding sequence is TGTGCCAGCAGCTCAGAGACAGGGGGCTGGGACACCGGGGAGCTGTTTTTT.